These 14 T cell receptor beta chains came from one sample sequenced in a study of control samples from healthy donors and cancer patients. Assay: immunoSEQ multiplex PCR; the TCRdb copy retains only in-frame clones and omits some. The profile shows about 92,000 clones, roughly 86% of them singletons. Sequencing was done on a sample of blood. Receptors were obtained from a woman in her sixties or seventies in good health.

This clone was recorded once. J is TRBJ2-1 and V is TRBV7-9; 8 bases map to TRBD2. The CDR3 extends over 16 amino acids. Germline CDR1 SEHNR, CDR2 FQNEAQ (reference sequence). V lost 1 base and J lost 7; bases outside the gene matches: 9. CDR3 sequence: CASSLGSGRASNEQFF. The CDR3 DNA reads as TGTGCCAGCAGCTTAGGTTCCGGGAGGGCCTCAAATGAGCAGTTCTTC.

The V and J genes are TRBV28 and TRBJ2-5; 9 positions agree with TRBD2. The V gene's germline CDR1 is MDHEN and CDR2 SYDVKM. The V gene end was trimmed by 8 bases and the J gene end by 5 bases; junction bases not matched to a gene: 21. The length of the CDR3 is 18 residues. The CDR3 spells CASAYHAGGLSSLETQYF. DNA for the CDR3: TGTGCCAGCGCATACCATGCGGGGGGGCTCAGTTCGTTGGAGACCCAGTACTTC.

The CDR3 DNA reads as TGTGCCAGCTCACCACAGGGGGACAGCTACGAGCAGTACTTC. Translation: CASSPQGDSYEQYF. The chain couples TRBV18 to TRBJ2-7; 7 bases match TRBD1. J lost 3 bases, V lost 1 base, and 3 bases had no gene match. The germline gives CDR1 KGHSH, CDR2 LQKENI. The CDR3 consists of 14 residues.

The chain joins TRBV11-2 to TRBJ1-1; weak D call: TRBD1 (6 bases). V was shortened by 5 bases and J by 1 base, with 11 bases between the two germline ends. CDR3 size: 14 residues. The V gene's germline CDR1 is SGHAT and CDR2 FQNNGV. For the CDR3, the DNA is TGTGCCAGCAGCGGATGGACAGCGAACACTGAAGCTTTCTTT. Residues: CASSGWTANTEAFF.

The chain uses TRBV10-1 and TRBJ2-1; 11 nucleotides match TRBD2. Germline trimming cut 3 bases from V and 2 bases from J; bases unmatched to any gene: 21. The CDR3 contains 22 residues. The germline V gene has CDR1 WNHNN and CDR2 SYGVQD (reference sequence). For the CDR3, the DNA is TGCGCCAGCAGTGAATTGAGGGAAATAGCGGGAGGGCTTTCGCTCACCTACAATGAGCAGTTCTTC. Translation gives CASSELREIAGGLSLTYNEQFF.

The chain uses TRBV24-1 and TRBJ2-5; D is unresolved. CDR1 KGHDR and CDR2 SFDVKD come from the germline V gene. The length of the CDR3 is 18 residues. V was clipped by 3 bases and J by 3 bases, with 22 bases between them. The CDR3 region is CATSDPYQAGLQKETQYF. In nucleotides, the CDR3 is TGTGCCACCAGTGATCCATACCAGGCCGGGCTCCAAAAAGAGACCCAGTACTTC.

This chain links TRBV29-1 with TRBJ1-1, with D maybe TRBD1 (5 bases). The V end lost 2 bases, the J end lost 6 bases, and 10 bases lay between the germline ends. CDR3 length equals 12 residues. Germline V gene sequence: CDR1 SQVTM, CDR2 ANQGSEA. The CDR3 sequence: CSVEQGFAEAFF. The CDR3 region has the DNA TGCAGCGTTGAACAGGGTTTCGCTGAAGCTTTCTTT.

J is TRBJ2-3 and V is TRBV18; 8 bases agree with TRBD2. The V segment lost 6 bases and the J segment 1 base; nucleotides outside the gene matches: 12. This CDR3 has 17 amino acids. Looked up from germline, CDR1 is KGHSH and CDR2 is LQKENI. For the CDR3, the DNA is TGTGCCAGCTCTCCCACGAGGACTAGCTCTGGCACAGATACGCAGTATTTT. Amino acids: CASSPTRTSSGTDTQYF.

The chain joins TRBV24-1 to TRBJ2-6; no firm D call. CDR3 length equals 16 residues. Deletions cut 7 bases from V and 0 bases from J, with 12 bases between. CDR1 and CDR2 from the germline V gene are KGHDR and SFDVKD. DNA for the CDR3: TGTGCCACCAGGGCAGACCTTAGCTCTGGGGCCAACGTCCTGACTTTC. Its protein is CATRADLSSGANVLTF.

The V call is TRBV19, the J call TRBJ1-2; D call uncertain. Germline V gene lookup returns CDR1 LNHDA and CDR2 SQIVND (reference sequence). Trimming took 0 bases from V and 6 from J, leaving 14 bases between them. The CDR3 contains 15 residues. This CDR3 reads CASSIDEYRRDGYTF. Here the CDR3 DNA reads TGTGCCAGTAGTATAGACGAATATCGGAGGGATGGCTACACCTTC.

The chain uses TRBV4-2 and TRBJ2-7; D call uncertain. The CDR3 sequence is 15 residues long. The germline V gene has CDR1 LGHNA and CDR2 YNFKEQ. V dropped 0 bases and J dropped 3 bases, with 12 bases sitting between them. The CDR3 DNA is TGTGCCAGCAGCCAAGATGAAGGTCAGAACTACGAGCAGTACTTC. Translation gives CASSQDEGQNYEQYF.

This chain connects TRBV20-1 to TRBJ2-7, with D possibly matching TRBD1 (6 bases). Germline loops: CDR1 DFQATT, CDR2 SNEGSKA (reference sequence). V shed 3 bases and J shed 0 bases, with 12 bases lying between them. The CDR3 runs to 14 residues. The CDR3 loop reads CSASGGSHSYEQYF. The DNA of the CDR3 is TGCAGTGCTAGTGGGGGCAGTCACTCCTACGAGCAGTACTTC.

CDR3 nucleotide sequence: TGCGCCAGCAGCTTCACAGGGGCGGATAATTCACCCCTCCACTTT. It translates to CASSFTGADNSPLHF. This chain connects TRBV5-1 to TRBJ1-6; 7 positions agree with TRBD1. This CDR3 has 15 amino acids. Germline V gene data show CDR1 as SGHRS and CDR2 as YFSETQ. Losses at the gene ends were 2 bases for V and 5 bases for J; bases not matched to a gene: 4.

In its sample, this clone was seen a few times. The rearrangement links TRBV27 to TRBJ1-2; D not resolved. From germline, CDR1 is MNHEY and CDR2 SMNVEV (reference sequence). CDR3 size: 15 residues. V was trimmed by 3 bases and J by 3 bases, leaving 14 bases between them. This chain's CDR3 is CASSFSGAGYYGYTF. The CDR3 coding sequence is TGTGCCAGCAGTTTTTCGGGCGCCGGGTACTATGGCTACACCTTC.